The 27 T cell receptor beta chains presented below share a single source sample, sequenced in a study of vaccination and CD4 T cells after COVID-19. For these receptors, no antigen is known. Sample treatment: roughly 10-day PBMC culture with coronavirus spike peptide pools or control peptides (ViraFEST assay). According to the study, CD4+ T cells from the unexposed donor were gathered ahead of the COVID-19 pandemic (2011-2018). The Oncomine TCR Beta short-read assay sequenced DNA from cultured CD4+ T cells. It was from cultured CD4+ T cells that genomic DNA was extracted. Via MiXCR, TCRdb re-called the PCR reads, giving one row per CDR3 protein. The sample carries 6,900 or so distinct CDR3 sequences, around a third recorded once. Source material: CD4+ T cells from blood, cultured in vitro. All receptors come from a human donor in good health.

In DNA, the CDR3 is TGTGCCAGCAGTCCCCTGAGGGCTGGAGGTGATCAGCCCCAGCATTTT. Protein: CASSPLRAGGDQPQHF. V is TRBV6-1 and J is TRBJ1-5; D is uncertain. The length of the CDR3 is 16 residues. The V gene's germline CDR1 is MNHNS and CDR2 SASEGT. V dropped 5 bases and J dropped 5 bases, with 19 bases sitting between them.

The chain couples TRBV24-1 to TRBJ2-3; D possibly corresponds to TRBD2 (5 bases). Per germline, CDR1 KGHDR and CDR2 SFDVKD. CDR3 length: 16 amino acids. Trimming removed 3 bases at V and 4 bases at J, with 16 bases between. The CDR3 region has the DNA TGTGCCACCAGTGATCCCACATCGTTCGGGGCAGATACGCAGTATTTT. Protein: CATSDPTSFGADTQYF.

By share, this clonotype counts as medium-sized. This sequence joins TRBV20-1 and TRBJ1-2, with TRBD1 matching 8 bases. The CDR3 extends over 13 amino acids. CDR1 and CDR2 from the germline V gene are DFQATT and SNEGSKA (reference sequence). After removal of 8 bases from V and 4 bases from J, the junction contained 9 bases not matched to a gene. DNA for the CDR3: TGCAGTCCCTCGCAGGGGGCGGGCTATGGCTACACCTTC. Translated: CSPSQGAGYGYTF.

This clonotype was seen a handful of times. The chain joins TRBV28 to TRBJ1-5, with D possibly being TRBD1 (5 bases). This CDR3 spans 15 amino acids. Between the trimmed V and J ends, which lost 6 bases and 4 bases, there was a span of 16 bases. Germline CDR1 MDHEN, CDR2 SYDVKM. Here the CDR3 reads CASRPGGRQNQPQHF. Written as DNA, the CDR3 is TGTGCCAGCAGGCCCGGGGGGAGGCAGAATCAGCCCCAGCATTTT.

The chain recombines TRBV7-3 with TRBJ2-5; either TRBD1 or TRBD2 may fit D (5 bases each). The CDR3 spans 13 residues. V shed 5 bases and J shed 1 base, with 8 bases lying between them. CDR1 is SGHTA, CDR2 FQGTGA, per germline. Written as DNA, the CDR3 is TGTGCCAGCAGCGCCGGGGCCCAAGAGACCCAGTACTTC. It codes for CASSAGAQETQYF.

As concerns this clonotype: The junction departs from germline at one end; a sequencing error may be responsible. CDR3 DNA sequence: TGTGCCAGTAGCGGAGCGGGAGAAGTAGATGAGCAGTTCTTC. Translated, it gives CASSGAGEVDEQFF. The chain recombines TRBV9 with TRBJ2-1; 8 nucleotides match TRBD2. The CDR3 runs to 14 residues. CDR1 SGDLS and CDR2 YYNGEE come from the germline V gene.

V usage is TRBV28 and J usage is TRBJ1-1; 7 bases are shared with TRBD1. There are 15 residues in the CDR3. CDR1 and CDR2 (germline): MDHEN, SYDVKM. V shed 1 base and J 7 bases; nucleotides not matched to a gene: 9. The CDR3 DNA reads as TGTGCCAGCAGTTTATTAGAGACAGGGAGGGGTGAAGCTTTCTTT. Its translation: CASSLLETGRGEAFF.

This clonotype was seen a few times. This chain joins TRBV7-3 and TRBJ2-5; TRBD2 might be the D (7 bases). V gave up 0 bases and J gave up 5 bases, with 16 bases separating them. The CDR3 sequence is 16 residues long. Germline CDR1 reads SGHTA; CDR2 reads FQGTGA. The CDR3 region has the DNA TGTGCCAGCAGCTTAACACCAAGGGGGGGCCATGAGACCCAGTACTTC. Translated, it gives CASSLTPRGGHETQYF.

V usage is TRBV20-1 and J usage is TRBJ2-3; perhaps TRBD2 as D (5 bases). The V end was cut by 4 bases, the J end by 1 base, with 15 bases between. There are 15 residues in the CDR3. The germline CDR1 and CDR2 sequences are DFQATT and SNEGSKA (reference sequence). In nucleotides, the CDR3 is TGCAGTGCTAAGGTGAGGGTCTACGGCACAGATACGCAGTATTTT. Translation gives CSAKVRVYGTDTQYF.

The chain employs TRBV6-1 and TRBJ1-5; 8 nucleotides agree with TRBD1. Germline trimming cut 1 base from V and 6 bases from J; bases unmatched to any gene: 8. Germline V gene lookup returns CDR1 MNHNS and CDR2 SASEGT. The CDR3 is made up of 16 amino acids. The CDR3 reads CASSEVTGGLGQPQHF. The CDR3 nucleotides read TGTGCCAGCAGTGAAGTTACAGGGGGATTAGGTCAGCCCCAGCATTTT.

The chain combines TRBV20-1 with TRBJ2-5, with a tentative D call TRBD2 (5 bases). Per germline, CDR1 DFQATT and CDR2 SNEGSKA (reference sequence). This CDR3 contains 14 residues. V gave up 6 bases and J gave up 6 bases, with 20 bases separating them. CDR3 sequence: CSAQTRLDGKTQYF. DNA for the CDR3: TGCAGTGCGCAAACCCGGTTGGACGGGAAGACCCAGTACTTC.

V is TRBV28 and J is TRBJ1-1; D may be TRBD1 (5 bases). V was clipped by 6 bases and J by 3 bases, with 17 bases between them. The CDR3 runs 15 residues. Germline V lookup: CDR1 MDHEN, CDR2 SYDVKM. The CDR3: CASRTEGTGDTEAFF. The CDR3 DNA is TGTGCCAGCAGGACTGAGGGCACGGGGGACACTGAAGCTTTCTTT.

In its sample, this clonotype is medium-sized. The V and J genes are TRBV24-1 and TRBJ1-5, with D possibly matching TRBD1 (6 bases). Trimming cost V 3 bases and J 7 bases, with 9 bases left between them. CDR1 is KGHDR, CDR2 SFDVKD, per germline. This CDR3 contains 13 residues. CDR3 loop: CATSDQRGQPQHF. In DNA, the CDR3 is TGTGCCACCAGTGATCAGAGGGGGCAGCCCCAGCATTTT.

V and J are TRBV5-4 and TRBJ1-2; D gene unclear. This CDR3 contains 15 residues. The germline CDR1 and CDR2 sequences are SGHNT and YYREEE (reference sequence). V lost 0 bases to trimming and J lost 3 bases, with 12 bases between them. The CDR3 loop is CASSLGRAEDYGYTF. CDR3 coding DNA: TGTGCCAGCAGCTTGGGGCGAGCCGAGGACTATGGCTACACCTTC.

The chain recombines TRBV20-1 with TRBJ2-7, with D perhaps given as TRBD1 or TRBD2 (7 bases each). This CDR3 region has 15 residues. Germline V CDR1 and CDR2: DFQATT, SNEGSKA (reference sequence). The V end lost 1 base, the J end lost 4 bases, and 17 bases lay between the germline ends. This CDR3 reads CSARVGRGPTYEQYF. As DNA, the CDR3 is TGCAGTGCTAGAGTTGGGAGGGGGCCTACGTACGAGCAGTACTTC.

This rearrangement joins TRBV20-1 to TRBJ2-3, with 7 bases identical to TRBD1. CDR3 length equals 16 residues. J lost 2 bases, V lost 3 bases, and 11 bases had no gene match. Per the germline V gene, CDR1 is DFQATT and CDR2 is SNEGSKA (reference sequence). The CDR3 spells CSASPDRLGPTDTQYF. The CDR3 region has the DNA TGCAGTGCTAGCCCGGACAGGCTAGGGCCCACAGATACGCAGTATTTT.

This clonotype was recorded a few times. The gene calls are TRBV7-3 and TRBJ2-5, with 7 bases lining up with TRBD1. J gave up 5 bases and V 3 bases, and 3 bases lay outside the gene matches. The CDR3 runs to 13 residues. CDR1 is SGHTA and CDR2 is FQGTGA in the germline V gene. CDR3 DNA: TGTGCCAGCAGCTTGACAGGGACGGAGACCCAGTACTTC. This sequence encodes CASSLTGTETQYF.

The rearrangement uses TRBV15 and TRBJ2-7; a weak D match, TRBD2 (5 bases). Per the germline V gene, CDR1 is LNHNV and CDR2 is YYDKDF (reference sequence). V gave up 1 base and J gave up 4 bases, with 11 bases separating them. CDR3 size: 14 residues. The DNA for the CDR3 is TGTGCCACCAGCAGAGTAAGGACTGCTTACGAGCAGTACTTC. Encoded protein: CATSRVRTAYEQYF.

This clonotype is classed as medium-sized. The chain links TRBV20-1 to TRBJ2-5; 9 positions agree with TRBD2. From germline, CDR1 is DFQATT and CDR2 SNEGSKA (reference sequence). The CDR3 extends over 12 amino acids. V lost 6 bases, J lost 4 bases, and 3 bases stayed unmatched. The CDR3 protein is CSAIAGVETQYF. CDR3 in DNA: TGCAGTGCCATAGCGGGAGTAGAGACCCAGTACTTC.

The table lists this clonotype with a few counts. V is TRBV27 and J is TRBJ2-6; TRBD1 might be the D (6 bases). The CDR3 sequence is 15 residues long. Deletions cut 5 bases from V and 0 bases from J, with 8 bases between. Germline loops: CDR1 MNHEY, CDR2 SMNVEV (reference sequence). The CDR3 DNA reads TGTGCCAGCAGTGCACAGGGCTCTGGGGCCAACGTCCTGACTTTC. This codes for CASSAQGSGANVLTF.

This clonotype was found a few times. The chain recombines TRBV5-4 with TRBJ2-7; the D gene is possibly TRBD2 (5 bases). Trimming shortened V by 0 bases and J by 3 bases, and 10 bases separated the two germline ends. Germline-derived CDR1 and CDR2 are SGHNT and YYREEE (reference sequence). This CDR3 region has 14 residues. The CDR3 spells CASSLEGVSYEQYF. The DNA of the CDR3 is TGTGCCAGCAGCTTGGAGGGAGTAAGCTACGAGCAGTACTTC.

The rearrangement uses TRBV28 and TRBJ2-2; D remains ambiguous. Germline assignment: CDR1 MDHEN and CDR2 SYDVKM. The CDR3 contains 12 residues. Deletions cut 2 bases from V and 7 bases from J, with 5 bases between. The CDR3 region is CASSLKFGELFF. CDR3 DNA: TGTGCCAGCAGTTTAAAGTTCGGGGAGCTGTTTTTT. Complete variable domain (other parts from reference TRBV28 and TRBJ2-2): DVKVTQSSRYLVKRTGEKVFLECVQDMDHENMFWYRQDPGLGLRLIYFSYDVKMKEKGDIPEGYSVSREKKERFSLILESASTNQTSMYLCASSLKFGELFFGEGSRLTVL.

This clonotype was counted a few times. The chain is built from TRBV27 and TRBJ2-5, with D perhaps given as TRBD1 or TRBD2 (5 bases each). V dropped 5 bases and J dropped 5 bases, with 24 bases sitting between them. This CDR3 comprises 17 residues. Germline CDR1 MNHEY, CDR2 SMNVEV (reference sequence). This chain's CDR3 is CASSPYRGAGPGETQYF. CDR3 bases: TGTGCCAGCAGTCCCTACCGAGGGGCGGGCCCGGGGGAGACCCAGTACTTC.

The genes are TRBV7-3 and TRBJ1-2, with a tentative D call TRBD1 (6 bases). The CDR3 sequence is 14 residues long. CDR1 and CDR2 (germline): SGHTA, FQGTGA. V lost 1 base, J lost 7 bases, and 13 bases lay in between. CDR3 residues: CASSLNGGDGGYTF. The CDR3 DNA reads TGTGCCAGCAGCTTAAATGGGGGCGATGGTGGCTACACCTTC.

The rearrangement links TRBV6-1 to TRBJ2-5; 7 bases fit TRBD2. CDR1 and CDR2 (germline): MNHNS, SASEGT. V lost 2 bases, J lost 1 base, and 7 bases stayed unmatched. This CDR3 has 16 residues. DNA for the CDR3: TGTGCCAGCAGTGAATTTAGCGGGTCCCCCCAAGAGACCCAGTACTTC. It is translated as CASSEFSGSPQETQYF.

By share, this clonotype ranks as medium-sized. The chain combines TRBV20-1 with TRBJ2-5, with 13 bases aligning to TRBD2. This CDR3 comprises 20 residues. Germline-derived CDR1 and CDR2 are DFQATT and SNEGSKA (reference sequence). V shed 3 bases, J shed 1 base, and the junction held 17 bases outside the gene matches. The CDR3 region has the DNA TGCAGTGCTAGCGGGTTGGGCGGACTAGCGGGAGAGGGCGTCCAAGAGACCCAGTACTTC. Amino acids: CSASGLGGLAGEGVQETQYF.

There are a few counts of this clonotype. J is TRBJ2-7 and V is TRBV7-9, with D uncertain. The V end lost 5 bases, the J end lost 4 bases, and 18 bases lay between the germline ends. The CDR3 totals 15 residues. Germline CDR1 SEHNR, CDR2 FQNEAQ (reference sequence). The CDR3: CASSPTASPLYEQYF. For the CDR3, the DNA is TGTGCCAGCAGCCCCACCGCTTCCCCTTTATACGAGCAGTACTTC.